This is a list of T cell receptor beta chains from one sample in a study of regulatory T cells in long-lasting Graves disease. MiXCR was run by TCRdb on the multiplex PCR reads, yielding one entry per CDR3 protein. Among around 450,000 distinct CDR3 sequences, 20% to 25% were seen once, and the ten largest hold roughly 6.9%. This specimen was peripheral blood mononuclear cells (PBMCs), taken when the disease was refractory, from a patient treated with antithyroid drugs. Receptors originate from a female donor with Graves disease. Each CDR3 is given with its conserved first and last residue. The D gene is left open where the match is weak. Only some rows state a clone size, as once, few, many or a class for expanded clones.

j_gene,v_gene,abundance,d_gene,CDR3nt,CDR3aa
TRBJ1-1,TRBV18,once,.,TGTGCCAGCTCACCACAGGGGGTCTTCGGCGCTGAAGCTTTCTTT,CASSPQGVFGAEAFF
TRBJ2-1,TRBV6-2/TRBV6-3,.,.,TGTGCCAGCAGCAGGTGGGAGGAAGGCAATGAGCAGTTCTTC,CASSRWEEGNEQFF
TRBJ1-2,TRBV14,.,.,TGTGCCAGCAGCCGGGAGTCCCCGAACTATGGCTACACCTTC,CASSRESPNYGYTF
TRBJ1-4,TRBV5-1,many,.,TGTGCCAGCAGCTTAGACGCAACTAATGAAAAACTGTTTTTT,CASSLDATNEKLFF
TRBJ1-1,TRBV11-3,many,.,TGTGCCAGCAGCTTAGATCGGGGACCTGAAGCTTTCTTT,CASSLDRGPEAFF
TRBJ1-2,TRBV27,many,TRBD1,TGTGCCAGCAGTTCACAGGGGGCGGAGGGCTACACCTTC,CASSSQGAEGYTF
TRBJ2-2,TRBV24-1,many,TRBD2,TGTGCCACCAGTGATGCGACTAGCGGGGTGAACACCGGGGAGCTGTTTTTT,CATSDATSGVNTGELFF
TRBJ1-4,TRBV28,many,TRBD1,TGTGCCAGCAGCCCCTGGGCGGACAGGGCGAATGAAAAACTGTTTTTT,CASSPWADRANEKLFF
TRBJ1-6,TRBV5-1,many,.,TGCGCCAGCAGCTTGGGTGGATATAATTCACCCCTCCACTTT,CASSLGGYNSPLHF
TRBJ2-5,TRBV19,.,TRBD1,TGTGCCAGTAGTTGGGACAGGAGACAAGAGACCCAGTACTTC,CASSWDRRQETQYF
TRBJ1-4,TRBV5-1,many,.,TGCGCCAGCCAGGGGTCTAGTGGAAAACTGTTTTTT,CASQGSSGKLFF
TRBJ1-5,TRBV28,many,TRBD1,TGTGCCAGCAGTTTTGGGGACAGAAAAAATCAGCCCCAGCATTTT,CASSFGDRKNQPQHF
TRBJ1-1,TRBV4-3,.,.,TGCGCCAGCAGCCAAGACGTAATAGGGGTGAACACTGAAGCTTTCTTT,CASSQDVIGVNTEAFF
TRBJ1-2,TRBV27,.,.,TGTGCCAGCAGTTCCCAGACAGGAAATGGCTACACCTTC,CASSSQTGNGYTF
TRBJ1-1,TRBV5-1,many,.,TGCGCCAGCAGCTTAGGGGACGGCGTTGAAGCTTTCTTT,CASSLGDGVEAFF
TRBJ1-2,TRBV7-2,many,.,TGTGCCAGCAGCATTGAGACCCGGGACATAAATGGCTACACCTTC,CASSIETRDINGYTF
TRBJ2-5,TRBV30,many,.,TGTGCCTGGAGTGTTGGCGGGCAGACCCAGTACTTC,CAWSVGGQTQYF
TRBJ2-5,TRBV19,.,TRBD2,TGTGCCAGTAGTATGGTGACTAGCGGGAGGGACCAAGAGACCCAGTACTTC,CASSMVTSGRDQETQYF
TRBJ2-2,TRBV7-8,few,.,TGTGCCAGCAGCTCCCCGGCCGGGGAGCTGTTTTTT,CASSSPAGELFF
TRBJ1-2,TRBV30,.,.,TGTGCCTGGACTGACAGGCTCCAGGGCTACACCTTC,CAWTDRLQGYTF
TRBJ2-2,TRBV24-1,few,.,TGTGCCACCGGTGACCCGACTACCATGAACACCGGGGAGCTGTTTTTT,CATGDPTTMNTGELFF
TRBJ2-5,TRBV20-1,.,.,TGCAGTGCTAGGGGTCCACAAGGCCGGGCGACCCAGTACTTC,CSARGPQGRATQYF
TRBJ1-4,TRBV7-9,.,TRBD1,TGTGCCAGCAGCCAGATGGGGACAGAGAATGAAAAACTGTTTTTT,CASSQMGTENEKLFF
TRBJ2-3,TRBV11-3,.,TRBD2,TGTGCCAGCAGCTCGTTAGCGGGGGGGCTGCCAGATACGCAGTATTTT,CASSSLAGGLPDTQYF
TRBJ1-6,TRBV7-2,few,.,TGTGCCAGCAGCTCCCGGTCCTCAGCACTGCATTCACCCCTCCACTTT,CASSSRSSALHSPLHF
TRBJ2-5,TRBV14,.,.,.,CASSQGFLETQYF
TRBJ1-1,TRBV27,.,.,TGTGCCAGCACCCCTGGGGGACCCATGAACACTGAAGCTTTCTTT,CASTPGGPMNTEAFF
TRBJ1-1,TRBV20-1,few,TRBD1,TGCAGTGCTAGATGGCAGGGGGCAGCTGAAGCTTTCTTT,CSARWQGAAEAFF
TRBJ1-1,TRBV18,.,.,TGTGCCAGCTCTCCTTTCGCGGAGAACACTGAAGCTTTCTTT,CASSPFAENTEAFF
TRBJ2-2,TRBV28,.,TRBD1,TGTGCCAGCAGTTTCAGGGGGCGCGCGGCCGGGGAGCTGTTTTTT,CASSFRGRAAGELFF
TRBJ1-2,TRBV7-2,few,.,TGTGCCAGCAGCCACAGCCTTAACTATGGCTACACCTTC,CASSHSLNYGYTF
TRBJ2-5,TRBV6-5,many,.,TGTGCCAGCAGTTACACTGGGGGGCCCCAGGAGACCCAGTACTTC,CASSYTGGPQETQYF
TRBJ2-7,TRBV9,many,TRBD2,TGTGCCAGCAGCGCGGGACTAGCGGAAACACCTAGTTTCTTC,CASSAGLAETPSFF
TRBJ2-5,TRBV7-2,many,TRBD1,TGTGCCAGCAGCTTGGGACAGGGTGTCGGTGAGACCCAGTACTTC,CASSLGQGVGETQYF
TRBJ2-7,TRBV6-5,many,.,TGTGCCAGCAGTTACTATGACGGGGCAGTAAACGAGCAGTACTTC,CASSYYDGAVNEQYF